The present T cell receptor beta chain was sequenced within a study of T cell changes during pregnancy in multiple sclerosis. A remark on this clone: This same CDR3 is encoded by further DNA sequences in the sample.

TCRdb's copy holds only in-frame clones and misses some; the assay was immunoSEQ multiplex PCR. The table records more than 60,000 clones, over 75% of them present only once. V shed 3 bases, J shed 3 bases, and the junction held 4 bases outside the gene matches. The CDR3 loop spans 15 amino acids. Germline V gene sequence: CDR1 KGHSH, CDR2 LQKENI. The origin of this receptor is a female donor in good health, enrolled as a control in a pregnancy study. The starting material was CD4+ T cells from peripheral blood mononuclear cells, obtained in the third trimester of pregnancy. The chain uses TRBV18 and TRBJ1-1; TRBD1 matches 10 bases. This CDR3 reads CASSPGQGRDTEAFF. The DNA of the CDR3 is TGTGCCAGCTCACCGGGACAGGGGAGAGACACTGAAGCTTTCTTT.